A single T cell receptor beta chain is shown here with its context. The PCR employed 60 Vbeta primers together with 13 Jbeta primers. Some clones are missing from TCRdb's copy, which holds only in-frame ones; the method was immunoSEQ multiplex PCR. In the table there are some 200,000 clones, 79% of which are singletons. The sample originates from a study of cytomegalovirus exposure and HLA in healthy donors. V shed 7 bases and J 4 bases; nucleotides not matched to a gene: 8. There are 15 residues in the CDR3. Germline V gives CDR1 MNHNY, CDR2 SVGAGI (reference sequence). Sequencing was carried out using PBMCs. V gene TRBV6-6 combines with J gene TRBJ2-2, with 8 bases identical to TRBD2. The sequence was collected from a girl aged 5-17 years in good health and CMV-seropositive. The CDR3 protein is CASKNSGVSTGELFF. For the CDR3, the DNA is TGTGCCAGCAAAAATAGCGGGGTCTCCACCGGGGAGCTGTTTTTT.